Below, 8 T cell receptor beta chains from the same sample are listed, as sequenced in a study of cytomegalovirus exposure and HLA in healthy donors. PCR used 60 Vbeta primers and 13 Jbeta primers. Sequenced by immunoSEQ multiplex PCR; TCRdb stores in-frame clones only, minus some. The table has 120,000 to 150,000 clones, over 60% seen once. The specimen was PBMCs. The source of these receptors is a man aged 35-49 years in good health and CMV-seropositive.

The chain links TRBV4-1 to TRBJ2-1; 11 bases agree with TRBD2. V lost 0 bases, J lost 2 bases, and 3 bases stayed unmatched. CDR1 and CDR2 from the germline V gene are MGHRA and YSYEKL. The CDR3 contains 17 residues. CDR3 loop: CASSQDDSGRAYNEQFF. CDR3 nucleotide sequence: TGCGCCAGCAGCCAAGATGATAGCGGGAGGGCCTACAATGAGCAGTTCTTC.

The V gene is TRBV5-4, the J gene TRBJ2-7; 9 bases are a match to TRBD2. Germline CDR1 is SGHNT and CDR2 is YYREEE (reference sequence). V trimming: 4 bases; J trimming: 7 bases; junction bases outside the gene matches: 18. The CDR3 is made up of 17 amino acids. Here the CDR3 DNA reads TGTGCCAGCAGCCCCGGCCGGGCGGGAGGGCCGAAGGGGGAGCAGTACTTC. Translated, it gives CASSPGRAGGPKGEQYF.

The chain employs TRBV5-6 and TRBJ1-6; maybe TRBD1 (5 bases). Germline loops: CDR1 SGHDT, CDR2 YYEEEE. Between the trimmed V and J ends, which lost 4 bases and 7 bases, there was a span of 18 bases. The CDR3 sequence is 16 residues long. CDR3 sequence: CASSDREREGNSPLHF. CDR3 nucleotide sequence: TGTGCCAGCAGCGACCGGGAGAGGGAGGGGAATTCACCCCTCCACTTT.

This sequence joins TRBV19 and TRBJ1-4; the D gene is possibly TRBD1 (6 bases). This CDR3 has 13 residues. CDR1 and CDR2 from the germline V gene are LNHDA and SQIVND (reference sequence). V lost 5 bases to trimming and J lost 7 bases, with 11 bases between them. CDR3 nucleotides: TGTGCCAGTAGTTGGGGGCCGGGTGAAAAACTGTTTTTT. Encoded protein: CASSWGPGEKLFF.

The chain joins TRBV4-1 to TRBJ1-2; 7 bases are a match to TRBD1. Germline V gene sequence: CDR1 MGHRA, CDR2 YSYEKL. The J segment lost 3 bases and the V segment lost 4 bases, leaving 5 bases of the junction unmatched. The CDR3 contains 14 residues. CDR3 sequence (DNA): TGCGCCAGCAGCCCCCAGGGGGATCACTATGGCTACACCTTC. Protein sequence: CASSPQGDHYGYTF.

This clone came up once. This chain uses TRBV6-5 with TRBJ1-1, with 8 bases fitting TRBD1. The J segment lost 12 bases and the V segment lost 4 bases, leaving 4 bases of the junction unmatched. CDR3 length equals 11 residues. Germline CDR1 MNHEY, CDR2 SVGAGI. This CDR3 reads CASSFRGLSFF. CDR3 in DNA: TGTGCCAGCAGTTTCAGGGGGCTGTCTTTCTTT.

A few counts support this clone. This chain uses TRBV30 with TRBJ2-3; D is undetermined. V was trimmed by 2 bases and J by 6 bases, leaving 12 bases between them. CDR1 is GTSNPN, CDR2 SVGIG, per germline (reference sequence). The CDR3 is 13 residues long. The CDR3 DNA reads as TGTGCCTGGAGTACGCTTCCGCGGGATACGCAGTATTTT. It translates to CAWSTLPRDTQYF.

CDR3 in DNA: TGTGCCAGCAGCTTCCAACGCGGCAATGAGCAGTTCTTC. Translating it yields CASSFQRGNEQFF. V gene TRBV7-3 combines with J gene TRBJ2-1; no definite D call. The CDR3 consists of 13 residues. V gave up 3 bases and J gave up 6 bases, with 9 bases separating them. The germline CDR1 and CDR2 sequences are SGHTA and FQGTGA.